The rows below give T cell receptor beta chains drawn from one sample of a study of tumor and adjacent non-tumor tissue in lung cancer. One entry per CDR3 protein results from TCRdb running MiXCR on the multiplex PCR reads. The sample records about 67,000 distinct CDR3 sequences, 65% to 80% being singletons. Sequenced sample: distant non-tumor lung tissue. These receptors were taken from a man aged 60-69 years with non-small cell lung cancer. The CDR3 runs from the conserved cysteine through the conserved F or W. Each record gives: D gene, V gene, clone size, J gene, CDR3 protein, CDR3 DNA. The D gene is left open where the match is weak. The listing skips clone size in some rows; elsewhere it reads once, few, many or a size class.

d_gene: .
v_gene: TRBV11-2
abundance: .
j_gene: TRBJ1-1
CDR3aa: CASSLDLFGTEAFF
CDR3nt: TGTGCCAGCAGCTTAGATCTTTTTGGGACTGAAGCTTTCTTC

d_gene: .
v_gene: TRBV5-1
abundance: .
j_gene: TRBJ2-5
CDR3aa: CTSSFASASKGETHYF
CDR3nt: TGCACCAGCAGCTTTGCTAGCGCCTCTAAGGGGGAGACCCACTACTTC

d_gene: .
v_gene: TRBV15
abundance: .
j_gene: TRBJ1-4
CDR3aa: CATSEEGRTNEKSFF
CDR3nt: TGTGCCACCAGCGAGGAGGGGCGGACTAATGAAAAATCGTTTTTT

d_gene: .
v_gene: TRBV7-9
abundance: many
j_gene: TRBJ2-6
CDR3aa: CASSSQSAGSGANVLTF
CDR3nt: TGTGCCAGCAGCTCTCAATCGGCCGGGTCTGGGGCCAACGTCCTGACTTTC

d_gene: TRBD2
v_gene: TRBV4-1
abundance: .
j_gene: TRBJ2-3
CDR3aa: CASSQDMGLAGVEDTQYF
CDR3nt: TGCGCCAGCAGCCAAGATATGGGACTAGCGGGAGTTGAGGATACGCAGTATTTT

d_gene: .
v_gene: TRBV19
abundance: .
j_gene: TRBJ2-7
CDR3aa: CASSIRSSYEHYF
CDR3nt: TGTGCCAGTAGTATTAGAAGCTCCTACGAGCACTACTTC

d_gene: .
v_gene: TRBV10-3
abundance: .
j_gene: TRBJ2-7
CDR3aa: CASEGWVGRSVRELYF
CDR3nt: TGTGCCTCAGAGGGCTGGGTGGGCCGGTCGGTTCGCGAGCTGTACTTC

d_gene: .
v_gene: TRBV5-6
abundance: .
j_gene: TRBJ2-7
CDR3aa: CASTGGIYERYF
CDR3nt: TGTGCCAGCACCGGCGGGATATACGAGCGGTATTTC

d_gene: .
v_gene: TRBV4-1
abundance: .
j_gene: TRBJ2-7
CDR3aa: CANSLPRSREQYF
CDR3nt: TGCGCCAACAGCCTCCCCAGGTCTAGGGAGCAGTACTTC

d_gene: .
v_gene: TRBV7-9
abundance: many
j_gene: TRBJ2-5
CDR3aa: CASSYAVREETQYF
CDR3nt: TGTGCCAGCAGCTATGCCGTGAGGGAAGAGACCCAGTACTTC

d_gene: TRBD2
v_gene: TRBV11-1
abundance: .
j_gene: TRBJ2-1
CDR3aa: CASGPTSGPYKEQFF
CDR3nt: TGTGCCAGCGGCCCAACTAGCGGTCCATACAAAGAGCAGTTCTTC

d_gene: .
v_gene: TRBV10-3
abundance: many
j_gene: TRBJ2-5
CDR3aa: CAISESRALAETQYF
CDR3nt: TGTGCCATCAGTGAGTCGAGGGCACTAGCAGAGACCCAGTACTTC

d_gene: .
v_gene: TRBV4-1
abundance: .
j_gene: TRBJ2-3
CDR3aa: CASSQASLGGRFTGTQYF
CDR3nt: TGCGCCAGCAGCCAGGCCTCACTAGGCGGAAGATTCACAGGTACGCAGTATTTT

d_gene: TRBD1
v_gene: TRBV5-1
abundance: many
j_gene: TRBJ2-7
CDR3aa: CASSLKGDRGTQYF
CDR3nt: TGCGCCAGCAGCTTGAAAGGGGACAGGGGCACGCAGTACTTC

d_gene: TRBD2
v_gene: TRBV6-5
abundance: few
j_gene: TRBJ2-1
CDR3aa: CASSIKRGEQYNEQFF
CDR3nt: TGTGCCAGCAGCATCAAACGGGGGGAACAGTACAATGAGCAGTTCTTC

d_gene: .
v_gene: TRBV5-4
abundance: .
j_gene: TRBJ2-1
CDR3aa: CASTLDVGRGYQTNEQFF
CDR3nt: TGTGCCAGCACCTTGGATGTGGGCCGGGGCTATCAAACTAATGAGCAGTTCTTC

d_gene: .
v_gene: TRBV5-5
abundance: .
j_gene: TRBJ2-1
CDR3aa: CASCLAWQGPEFF
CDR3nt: TGTGCCAGCTGCCTGGCATGGCAGGGCCCGGAATTCTTC

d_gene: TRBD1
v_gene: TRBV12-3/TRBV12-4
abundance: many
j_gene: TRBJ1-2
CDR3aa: CASSFGTGSGYTF
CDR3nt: TGTGCCAGCAGTTTTGGGACAGGGAGCGGCTACACCTTC

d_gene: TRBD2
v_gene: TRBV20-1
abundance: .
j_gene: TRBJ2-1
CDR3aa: CSVGLPGGGSYNEQFF
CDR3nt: TGCAGTGTTGGACTACCGGGAGGCGGTTCCTACAATGAGCAGTTCTTC

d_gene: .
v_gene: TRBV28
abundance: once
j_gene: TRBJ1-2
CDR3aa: CASSSTEGYGYTF
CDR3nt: TGTGCCAGCAGTTCGACAGAAGGCTATGGCTACACCTTC

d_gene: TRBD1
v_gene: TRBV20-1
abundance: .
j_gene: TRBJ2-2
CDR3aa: CTATRGQELSGELFF
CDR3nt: TGCACTGCTACCCGGGGACAGGAACTAAGCGGGGAGCTGTTTTTT

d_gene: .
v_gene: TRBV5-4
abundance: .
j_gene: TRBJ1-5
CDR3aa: CTSSLDGYPEPQHF
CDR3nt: TGTACCAGCAGCCTGGACGGCTATCCTGAGCCCCAGCATTTT

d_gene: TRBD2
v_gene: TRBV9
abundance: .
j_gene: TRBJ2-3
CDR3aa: CASSISGMGTDTQYF
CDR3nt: TGTGCCAGCAGCATTAGCGGGATGGGGACAGATACGCAGTATTTT

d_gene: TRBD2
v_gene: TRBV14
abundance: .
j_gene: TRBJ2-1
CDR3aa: CDSSQAGGGRQQFF
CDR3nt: TGTGACAGCAGCCAGGCTGGCGGGGGAAGGCAGCAATTCTTC

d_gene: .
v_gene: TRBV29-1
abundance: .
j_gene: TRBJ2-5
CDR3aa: CREADRYQEAQYF
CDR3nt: TGCAGGGAAGCGGACAGATACCAAGAGGCCCAGTACTTC

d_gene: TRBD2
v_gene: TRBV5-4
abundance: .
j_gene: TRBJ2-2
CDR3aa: CANSRSGSESAGVLFF
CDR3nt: TGTGCCAACAGCCGAAGCGGGAGTGAATCGGCCGGGGTGCTGTTTTTT

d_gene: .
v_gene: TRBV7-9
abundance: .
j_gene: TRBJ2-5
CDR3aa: CASSLATGSGETQYF
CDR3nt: TGTGCCAGCAGCTTAGCAACAGGGTCGGGGGAGACGCAGTACTTC

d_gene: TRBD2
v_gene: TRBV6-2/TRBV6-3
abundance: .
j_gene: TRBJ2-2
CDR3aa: CASSYSYIGGMFF
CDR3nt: TGTGCCAGCAGTTACTCTTACATCGGGGGGATGTTTTTT

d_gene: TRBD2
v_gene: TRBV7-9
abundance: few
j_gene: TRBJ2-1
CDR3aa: CASSFPGLAGFYNEQFF
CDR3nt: TGTGCCAGCAGTTTTCCCGGACTAGCGGGTTTTTACAATGAGCAGTTCTTC

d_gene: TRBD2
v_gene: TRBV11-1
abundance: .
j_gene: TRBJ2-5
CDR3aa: CASSLAGLAESQYF
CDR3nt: TGTGCCAGCAGCTTAGCAGGACTAGCGGAGTCCCAGTACTTC

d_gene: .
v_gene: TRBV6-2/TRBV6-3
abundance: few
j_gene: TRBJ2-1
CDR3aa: CASSYNIRESFPPEQFF
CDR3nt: TGTGCCAGTAGTTACAATATACGCGAGAGTTTCCCCCCTGAGCAATTCTTC

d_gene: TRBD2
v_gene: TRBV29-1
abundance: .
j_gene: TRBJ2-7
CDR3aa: CSVDATSGSSYEQYF
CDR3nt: TGCAGCGTTGATGCGACTAGCGGGAGCTCCTACGAGCAGTACTTC

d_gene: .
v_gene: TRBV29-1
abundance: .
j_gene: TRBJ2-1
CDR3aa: CCVELDTGNEQFF
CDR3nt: TGCTGCGTAGAACTAGATACTGGCAATGAGCAGTTCTTC

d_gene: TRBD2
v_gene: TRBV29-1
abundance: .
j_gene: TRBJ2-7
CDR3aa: CSAQGGMGGYEQYF
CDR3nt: TGCAGCGCTCAGGGAGGGATGGGTGGATACGAGCAGTACTTC

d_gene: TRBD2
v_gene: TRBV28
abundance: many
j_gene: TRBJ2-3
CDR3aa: CASSSLAGGPYDTQYF
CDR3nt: TGTGCCAGCAGTTCCCTAGCGGGAGGGCCTTACGATACGCAGTATTTT

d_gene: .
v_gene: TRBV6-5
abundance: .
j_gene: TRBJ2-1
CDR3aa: CASSWDGVNEQFF
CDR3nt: TGTGCCAGTAGTTGGGATGGAGTCAATGAGCAGTTCTTC

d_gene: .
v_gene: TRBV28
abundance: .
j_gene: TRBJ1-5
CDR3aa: CISSELDSDQPQHF
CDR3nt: TGTATCAGCAGTGAACTTGACAGTGATCAGCCCCAGCATTTT

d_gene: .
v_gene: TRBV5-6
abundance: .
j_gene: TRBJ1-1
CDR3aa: CASSLGRRTIEAFF
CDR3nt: TGTGCCAGCAGCTTGGGACGGAGGACCATTGAAGCTTTCTTT

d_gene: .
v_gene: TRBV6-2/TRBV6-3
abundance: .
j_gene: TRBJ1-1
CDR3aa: CTNSASTGMNTEAFF
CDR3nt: TGTACAAACAGTGCCTCGACAGGAATGAACACTGAAGCTTTCTTT

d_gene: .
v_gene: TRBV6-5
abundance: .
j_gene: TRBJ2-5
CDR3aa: CDSRDRLTQYF
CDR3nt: TGTGACAGCAGAGACAGGTTGACCCAGTATTTC

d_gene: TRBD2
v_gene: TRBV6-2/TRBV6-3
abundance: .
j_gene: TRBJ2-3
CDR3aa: CVSSHSGRVTDTQYF
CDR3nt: TGTGTCAGCAGTCATAGCGGGAGAGTCACAGATACGCAGTATTTT

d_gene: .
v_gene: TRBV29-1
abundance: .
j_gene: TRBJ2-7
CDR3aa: CSTQNNGNYEQYF
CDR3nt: TGCAGCACACAGAATAACGGCAACTACGAGCAGTACTTC

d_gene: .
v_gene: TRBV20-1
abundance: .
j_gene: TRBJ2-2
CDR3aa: CSADVRRDTGELFF
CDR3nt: TGCAGTGCAGATGTCCGGCGGGACACCGGGGAGCTGTTTTTT